The T cell receptor beta chain under discussion was sequenced for a study of cytomegalovirus exposure and HLA in healthy donors. Findings and limits, study-wide: Specificity for CMV antigens was confirmed in vitro for a few of the CMV-associated chains. Prior analysis indicated that the majority of TCR beta V segments exhibited productivity approximately 87% or approximately 30% of the time. The Asian-associated ancestry cluster reportedly had fewer N-insertions than the 666-donor mean in a later analysis.

PCR amplification relied on 60 Vbeta primers (plus 13 Jbeta primers). As processed by the authors: Later, an analysis found some 80 million unique TCR beta chains, and about 10 million of these were shared. Sequencing was performed with immunoSEQ multiplex PCR; in TCRdb, only in-frame clones are kept and a portion is missing. V and J calls and clone size are given by that table; D and trimming were obtained from the DNA. This table has over 100,000 clones, about 9.1% appearing once. Points on this clone: Its cognate antigen is unknown.

The clonotype comes from a woman aged 40 to 50 in good health and CMV-seropositive. The sequencing sample was made of PBMCs.

CDR3 nucleotides: TGTGCCAGCTCTCCTTTTAATGAAAAACTGTTTTTT. This gives the protein CASSPFNEKLFF. This sequence joins TRBV18 and TRBJ1-4; D is undetermined. The V and J ends lost 6 bases and 4 bases respectively, with 6 bases between them. CDR3 size: 12 residues. The germline V gene encodes CDR1 KGHSH and CDR2 LQKENI.